This TCR beta chain was obtained from a study of shared clonotypes between healthy human individuals. Notes on this clone: The same CDR3 also results from other DNA sequences found in this sample.

Every subset had its genomic DNA shared out evenly among several immunoSEQ plates. Measured with immunoSEQ multiplex PCR; TCRdb has only the in-frame clones, and not every one. Here the sample spans approximately 2.5 million clones, 93% being singletons. CDR1 KGHSH and CDR2 LQKENI come from the germline V gene. This CDR3 has 13 amino acids. J gave up 5 bases and V 0 bases, and 0 bases lay outside the gene matches. The chain joins TRBV18 to TRBJ2-5, with 7 bases matching TRBD2. The source is a young man in good health. Some clones in this sample may be carry-over from other donors' samples. The sequenced sample consisted of naive CD4+ T cells from PBMCs. The subset is: CD45RA+ positively selected. The CDR3 loop is CASSPPGRETQYF. DNA of the CDR3: TGTGCCAGCTCACCACCCGGGAGGGAGACCCAGTACTTC.